This entry is about one TCR beta chain. Its target is unknown. TCR beta sequencing covered blood CD8+ and CD4+ T cells. TEMRA cells were enriched by FACS, and CD4+ and CD8+ T cells were negatively isolated. This sample is part of a study of CD8 T cells in Susac syndrome. General observations from the study: The study admitted that it had a relatively small number of individuals in its TCR sequencing and HLA analysis.

With random hexamers, reverse transcription was performed on roughly 0.45 to 1 ug of RNA. The method of amplification for TCR beta CDR3 was immunoSEQ multiplex PCR, covering 54 Vbeta and 13 Jbeta. Each CDR3 protein gets one entry after TCRdb re-called the immunoSEQ multiplex PCR reads with MiXCR. The sample yields some 120,000 distinct CDR3 sequences, around 94% seen once. CDR3 length equals 14 residues. J was trimmed by 4 bases and V by 3 bases; bases with no gene match: 5. In germline, CDR1 is SQVTM, CDR2 ANQGSEA. The TCR was taken from a human donor in good health. The chain couples TRBV29-1 to TRBJ2-3, with 9 nucleotides matching TRBD2. The source material was CD4+ T cells from PBMCs. Here the CDR3 reads CSVEFLAGADTQYF. The CDR3 DNA reads TGCAGCGTTGAGTTTTTAGCGGGAGCAGATACGCAGTATTTT.